The 27 T cell receptor beta chains reported below all come from one sample, sequenced in a study of blood T cell repertoires in COVID-19. Profiled with immunoSEQ multiplex PCR; TCRdb holds only in-frame clones, not every one. The sample has approximately 300,000 clones; approximately 90% are singletons. Sample: peripheral blood. Receptor source: a woman in her forties or fifties with COVID-19, enrolled during active disease.

The genes are TRBV11-2 and TRBJ2-7, with 9 bases lining up with TRBD2. CDR3 length equals 17 residues. J lost 0 bases, V lost 0 bases, and 6 bases had no gene match. Germline V gives CDR1 SGHAT, CDR2 FQNNGV. The CDR3 coding sequence is TGTGCCAGCAGCTTAGAAGGTCAGCGGGAGGTCTCCTACGAGCAGTACTTC. Its protein product is CASSLEGQREVSYEQYF.

V gene TRBV2 combines with J gene TRBJ1-4, with 11 bases aligning to TRBD1. The CDR3 is made up of 14 amino acids. The germline CDR1 and CDR2 sequences are SNHLY and FYNNEI. With V trimmed by 5 bases and J by 8 bases, 4 bases remained unmatched. CDR3 protein: CASSSRTGGEKLFF. The CDR3, as DNA: TGTGCCAGCAGTTCCCGGACAGGGGGCGAAAAACTGTTTTTT.

The chain carries TRBV6-6 and TRBJ2-7, with 7 bases that match TRBD1. V was clipped by 6 bases and J by 0 bases; unmatched bases: 8. Germline CDR1 reads MNHNY; CDR2 reads SVGAGI (reference sequence). The CDR3 length is 15 residues. CDR3 bases: TGTGCCAGCAGACGACAGGGCGAGAGCTCCTACGAGCAGTACTTC. Amino acids: CASRRQGESSYEQYF.

CDR3 amino acids: CAWRHSYEQYF. As DNA, the CDR3 is TGTGCCTGGAGACACTCCTACGAGCAGTACTTC. This sequence joins TRBV30 and TRBJ2-7; unclear D gene. CDR3 length equals 11 residues. V lost 3 bases, J lost 0 bases, and 3 bases lay in between. Germline CDR1 is GTSNPN and CDR2 is SVGIG (reference sequence).

The rearrangement links TRBV30 to TRBJ1-2; no clear D gene. There are 15 residues in the CDR3. The germline V gene has CDR1 GTSNPN and CDR2 SVGIG (reference sequence). V lost 0 bases to trimming and J lost 6 bases, with 17 bases between them. CDR3 amino acids: CAWSVGVGSFDGYTF. CDR3 DNA: TGTGCCTGGAGTGTCGGGGTGGGCAGTTTTGATGGCTACACCTTC. The full variable domain, with the rest looked up from reference TRBV30 and TRBJ1-2, is SQTIHQWPATLVQPVGSPLSLECTVEGTSNPNLYWYRQAAGRGLQLLFYSVGIGQISSEVPQNLSASRPQDRQFILSSKKLLLSDSGFYLCAWSVGVGSFDGYTFGSGTRLTVV.

This clone was found a few times. The chain uses TRBV15 and TRBJ1-1; TRBD1 agrees at 8 bases. The CDR3 is 15 residues long. V lost 4 bases to trimming and J lost 5 bases; unmatched junction nucleotides: 9. Germline CDR1 and CDR2: LNHNV and YYDKDF (reference sequence). The CDR3 is CATSIRTGQGTEAFF. For the CDR3, the DNA is TGTGCCACCAGCATAAGGACAGGGCAGGGGACTGAAGCTTTCTTT.

This chain connects TRBV19 to TRBJ1-2; TRBD1 matches 10 bases. The CDR3 covers 13 residues. Germline loops: CDR1 LNHDA, CDR2 SQIVND (reference sequence). V trimming: 9 bases; J trimming: 7 bases; junction bases outside the gene matches: 8. The CDR3 nucleotides read TGTGCCAGGGCCGACAGGGGGCCAAGTGGCTACACCTTC. Translation gives CARADRGPSGYTF.

The genes are TRBV27 and TRBJ1-2; the D is unclear. The V gene's germline CDR1 is MNHEY and CDR2 SMNVEV (reference sequence). The CDR3 consists of 12 residues. V was trimmed by 8 bases and J by 3 bases, leaving 10 bases between them. This CDR3 reads CASDYGDYGYTF. CDR3 nucleotide sequence: TGTGCCAGCGACTATGGGGACTATGGCTACACCTTC.

The chain links TRBV5-4 to TRBJ2-1; D is uncertain. Trimming left V 0 bases short and J 4 bases short, with 11 bases between. The CDR3 loop spans 15 amino acids. The germline gives CDR1 SGHNT, CDR2 YYREEE (reference sequence). The DNA for the CDR3 is TGTGCCAGCAGCTTGGAGCAGACTTATTACAATGAGCAGTTCTTC. It codes for CASSLEQTYYNEQFF.

The rearrangement joins TRBV11-2 to TRBJ2-3; TRBD1 matches 8 bases. Trimming took 6 bases from V and 0 from J; bases not matched to a gene: 2. Germline V gene sequence: CDR1 SGHAT, CDR2 FQNNGV. The CDR3 has 14 amino acids. The CDR3 region has the DNA TGTGCCAGCAGTCGGGACAGGAGCACAGATACGCAGTATTTT. Translating gives CASSRDRSTDTQYF.

This chain joins TRBV18 and TRBJ2-3; 8 positions match TRBD1. Germline V gene sequence: CDR1 KGHSH, CDR2 LQKENI. The CDR3 loop spans 15 amino acids. The V gene end was trimmed by 8 bases and the J gene end by 4 bases; junction bases not matched to a gene: 11. CDR3 nucleotides: TGTGCCAGCACATCGGGACAGGCGTTCTCAGATACGCAGTATTTT. It translates to CASTSGQAFSDTQYF. The whole variable domain, filled in from reference TRBV18 and TRBJ2-3, reads NAGVMQNPRHLVRRRGQEARLRCSPMKGHSHVYWYRQLPEEGLKFMVYLQKENIIDESGMPKERFSAEFPKEGPSILRIQQVVRGDSAAYFCASTSGQAFSDTQYFGPGTRLTVL.

The chain carries TRBV7-9 and TRBJ1-1; D is perhaps TRBD1 (6 bases). V was pared by 5 bases and J by 4 bases, with 17 bases between. This CDR3 has 15 amino acids. Germline V lookup: CDR1 SEHNR, CDR2 FQNEAQ (reference sequence). CDR3 sequence reads: CASSQQGYTVTEAFF. The CDR3 coding sequence is TGTGCCAGCAGCCAACAGGGTTATACGGTCACTGAAGCTTTCTTT.

The rearrangement links TRBV10-1 to TRBJ1-2; 9 positions match TRBD1. There are 18 residues in the CDR3. J gave up 0 bases and V 7 bases, and 15 bases lay outside the gene matches. Looked up from germline, CDR1 is WNHNN and CDR2 is SYGVQD (reference sequence). The CDR3 reads CASTRDREGKVANYGYTF. In DNA, the CDR3 is TGCGCCAGCACAAGGGACAGGGAAGGAAAAGTAGCTAACTATGGCTACACCTTC.

The rearrangement joins TRBV7-9 to TRBJ1-1, with D maybe TRBD1 (6 bases). V lost 1 base, J lost 1 base, and 10 bases lay in between. The CDR3 has 15 residues. Germline loops: CDR1 SEHNR, CDR2 FQNEAQ (reference sequence). The CDR3 DNA reads TGTGCCAGCAGCTTAGAACGGGGGGCGAACACTGAAGCTTTCTTT. Translating gives CASSLERGANTEAFF. The whole variable domain, remainder taken from reference TRBV7-9 and TRBJ1-1, is DTGVSQNPRHKITKRGQNVTFRCDPISEHNRLYWYRQTLGQGPEFLTYFQNEAQLEKSRLLSDRFSAERPKGSFSTLEIQRTEQGDSAMYLCASSLERGANTEAFFGQGTRLTVV.

This chain uses TRBV7-9 with TRBJ2-5, with D unresolved. V was trimmed by 1 base and J by 2 bases, leaving 11 bases between them. The CDR3 totals 15 residues. CDR1 and CDR2 (germline): SEHNR, FQNEAQ (reference sequence). The CDR3 DNA reads as TGTGCCAGCAGCTTAGTACCAGATCTTCAAGAGACCCAGTACTTC. Translating gives CASSLVPDLQETQYF.

The genes are TRBV6-1 and TRBJ1-1; 9 bases are shared with TRBD1. The CDR3 contains 20 residues. The junction had 17 bases not matched to a gene; V was cut back by 3 bases and J by 0 bases. Per the germline V gene, CDR1 is MNHNS and CDR2 is SASEGT. CDR3 in amino acids: CASSDGRAGRTGAMNTEAFF. In DNA form, the CDR3 reads TGTGCCAGCAGTGATGGCCGGGCGGGGAGGACAGGGGCGATGAACACTGAAGCTTTCTTT.

The V gene is TRBV5-4, the J gene TRBJ1-2; a possible D gene is TRBD1 (6 bases). V lost 1 base to trimming and J lost 4 bases, with 11 bases between them. The CDR3 is 14 residues long. CDR1 is SGHNT and CDR2 is YYREEE in the germline V gene (reference sequence). The CDR3 sequence: CASSLQGRGYGYTF. The CDR3 DNA follows: TGTGCCAGCAGCTTGCAGGGGAGAGGCTATGGCTACACCTTC.

The rearrangement links TRBV7-9 to TRBJ2-1; 8 bases are shared with TRBD2. Germline trimming cut 5 bases from V and 8 bases from J; bases unmatched to any gene: 11. Looked up from germline, CDR1 is SEHNR and CDR2 is FQNEAQ (reference sequence). The CDR3 loop spans 15 amino acids. CDR3 sequence reads: CASSLRGLALDEQFF. The CDR3 DNA sequence: TGTGCCAGCAGCCTTCGCGGACTAGCTTTGGATGAGCAGTTCTTC. Variable domain in full (rest from reference TRBV7-9 and TRBJ2-1): DTGVSQNPRHKITKRGQNVTFRCDPISEHNRLYWYRQTLGQGPEFLTYFQNEAQLEKSRLLSDRFSAERPKGSFSTLEIQRTEQGDSAMYLCASSLRGLALDEQFFGPGTRLTVL.

This chain uses TRBV12-3 or TRBV12-4 with TRBJ1-2, with D maybe TRBD1 (5 bases). V was pared by 7 bases and J by 8 bases, with 14 bases between. The CDR3 is 12 amino acids. In nucleotides, the CDR3 is TGTGCCAGCACCTCCGGGTCAGGGGGCTACACCTTC. This encodes CASTSGSGGYTF.

The chain employs TRBV5-1 and TRBJ2-7, with unresolved D. This CDR3 has 12 residues. V lost 0 bases to trimming and J lost 6 bases, with 7 bases between them. Germline CDR1 and CDR2: SGHRS and YFSETQ. CDR3 sequence reads: CASSLVRSEQYF. CDR3 nucleotide sequence: TGCGCCAGCAGCTTGGTTCGGAGCGAGCAGTACTTC.

V gene TRBV9 combines with J gene TRBJ2-1; possible D gene TRBD2, 7 bases. V dropped 4 bases and J dropped 4 bases, with 18 bases sitting between them. This CDR3 is built from 16 residues. Germline-derived CDR1 and CDR2 are SGDLS and YYNGEE. CDR3 DNA: TGTGCCAGCAGCCCCGGGGGCGCTAGCGGATACAATGAGCAGTTCTTC. This codes for CASSPGGASGYNEQFF.

This chain uses TRBV18 with TRBJ1-2, with 7 nucleotides matching TRBD1. Germline loops: CDR1 KGHSH, CDR2 LQKENI. Trimming took 2 bases from V and 0 from J; bases not matched to a gene: 9. The length of the CDR3 is 17 residues. CDR3 coding DNA: TGTGCCAGCTCACCAGAGGACAGGCCGGCCCCTAACTATGGCTACACCTTC. The encoded protein is CASSPEDRPAPNYGYTF.

This chain connects TRBV7-2 to TRBJ1-5; a possible D gene is TRBD1 (5 bases). This CDR3 is 14 amino acids long. The germline V and J ends were trimmed by 5 bases and 3 bases, with 11 bases remaining between them. Germline V lookup: CDR1 SGHTA, CDR2 FQGNSA. The CDR3 is CASSPRQLNQPQHF. CDR3 coding DNA: TGTGCCAGCAGCCCCCGACAGCTCAATCAGCCCCAGCATTTT.

This sequence joins TRBV4-3 and TRBJ1-3; TRBD1 is a possible D gene (6 bases). Germline V gives CDR1 LGHNA, CDR2 YSLEER. Trimming removed 0 bases from V and 4 bases from J, with 13 bases in between. This CDR3 region has 16 residues. CDR3 in DNA: TGCGCCAGCAGCCAAGATCACAACAGGGCCGGAAACACCATATATTTT. It encodes CASSQDHNRAGNTIYF.

This clone appeared once. This chain joins TRBV3-1 (or the pseudogene TRBV3-2) and TRBJ1-2; no reliable D call. V gave up 2 bases and J gave up 4 bases, with 17 bases separating them. The CDR3 totals 16 residues. Germline CDR1 is LGHDT and CDR2 is YNNKEL (reference sequence). CDR3 loop: CASSQQTRAVGYGYTF. In DNA form, the CDR3 reads TGTGCCAGCAGCCAACAAACTAGGGCCGTGGGCTATGGCTACACCTTC.

The V gene is TRBV6-2 or TRBV6-3, the J gene TRBJ2-2; D remains unclear. Deletions cut 2 bases from V and 13 bases from J, with 11 bases between. This CDR3 has 12 residues. The germline gives CDR1 MNHEY, CDR2 SVGEGT. The CDR3 sequence: CASSYQALWLFF. CDR3 DNA: TGTGCCAGCAGTTACCAGGCCCTCTGGCTGTTTTTT.

The J gene is TRBJ2-1, the V gene TRBV5-1; a possible D gene is TRBD1 (6 bases). The CDR3 has 15 residues. V dropped 1 base and J dropped 2 bases, with 10 bases sitting between them. Looked up from germline, CDR1 is SGHRS and CDR2 is YFSETQ. CDR3 loop: CASSLLQGPYNEQFF. As DNA, the CDR3 is TGCGCCAGCAGCTTGTTACAGGGTCCCTACAATGAGCAGTTCTTC.